One and the same sample provided the 2 T cell receptor beta chains below, sequenced in a study of cytomegalovirus exposure and HLA in healthy donors. PCR used 60 Vbeta primers and 13 Jbeta primers. TCRdb's table, derived via immunoSEQ multiplex PCR, lists solely in-frame clones and lacks some. The table lists around 92,000 clones, around 80% of them singletons. The sequencing input was PBMCs. The receptors shown here come from a young man in good health and CMV-seronegative.

This clone showed up just a few times. This chain joins TRBV7-8 and TRBJ1-2; no clear D gene. The germline V gene has CDR1 SGHVS and CDR2 FQNEAQ. CDR3 length: 15 amino acids. V was clipped by 1 base and J by 4 bases, with 13 bases between them. CDR3 sequence: CASSLVPAGPYGYTF. In DNA form, the CDR3 reads TGTGCCAGCAGCTTAGTCCCGGCAGGCCCCTATGGCTACACCTTC.

The chain couples TRBV18 to TRBJ1-1; 8 bases are a match to TRBD1. In germline, CDR1 is KGHSH, CDR2 LQKENI. The CDR3 contains 15 residues. J lost 1 base, V lost 3 bases, and 4 bases had no gene match. Written as DNA, the CDR3 is TGTGCCAGCTCACCTCCGGGACAGGAGAACACTGAAGCTTTCTTT. Its protein is CASSPPGQENTEAFF.